One T cell receptor (beta chain) is described in this entry. Antigen unknown. One heparinised blood draw, averaging about 0.11 L, came from each donor. The data were obtained in a study of beta chain features in type 1 diabetes. Study-level points and caveats: For Type 1 diabetes patients, all four CD4+ subsets carried TCRB CDR3s that were moderately but significantly shorter.

All of the isolated RNA was reverse transcribed, so expressed TCRB transcripts were sequenced. Regulatory, naive and central memory T cell samples averaged about 3.5 million reads. Assay: immunoSEQ multiplex PCR; the TCRdb copy retains only in-frame clones and omits some. Of a few hundred thousand clones in the sample, about 15% were seen once. Trimming left V 3 bases short and J 4 bases short, with 13 bases between. Germline V gene sequence: CDR1 SGDLS, CDR2 YYNGEE. CDR3 length equals 15 residues. Sample: naive CD4+ T cells from blood. This rearrangement joins TRBV9 to TRBJ2-2, with D maybe TRBD1 (6 bases). This TCR was recovered from a man aged 18 to 29 with type 1 diabetes. The CDR3 bases are TGTGCCAGCAGCGGACTTACGACAGGCACCGGGGAGCTGTTTTTT. This gives the protein CASSGLTTGTGELFF.